This TCR beta chain was identified during a study of CD8 T cells in Susac syndrome. Study-level information: The sequenced Susac syndrome patients comprised more than five with active disease and roughly 8 in remission. Patients with Susac syndrome were therapy-naive, treated with corticosteroids, or treated with intravenous immunoglobulin alone when blood was collected. Findings and limits, study-wide: Susac syndrome CD8+ repertoires were clonally expanded, most strongly in CD8+ TEMRA cells.

It was with random hexamers that about 0.45 to 1 ug RNA was reverse transcribed. MiXCR, applied by TCRdb to the immunoSEQ multiplex PCR reads, yields one record per CDR3 protein. The sample lists around 100,000 distinct CDR3 sequences; 95% were seen once. Negative isolation yielded CD8+ and CD4+ T cells; FACS enriched TEMRA cells. The CDR3 extends over 13 amino acids. In germline, CDR1 is MNHNY, CDR2 SVGAGI (reference sequence). Trimming shortened V by 2 bases and J by 0 bases, and 5 bases separated the two germline ends. The sample holds one count of this clonotype. Antigen: not known. The sequenced sample was CD8+ T cells from PBMCs. This chain uses TRBV6-6 with TRBJ2-7; no clear D gene. The clonotype comes from a human donor with Susac syndrome. The CDR3 nucleotides read TGTGCCAGCAGTTACGAGAGCTCCTACGAGCAGTACTTC. This sequence encodes CASSYESSYEQYF.